One sample yielded the 8 T cell receptor beta chains listed below, sequenced in a study of cytomegalovirus exposure and HLA in healthy donors. In the PCR, 60 Vbeta and 13 Jbeta primers were used. Sequencing was performed with immunoSEQ multiplex PCR; in TCRdb, only in-frame clones are kept and a portion is missing. This sample carries around 99,000 clones, around 73% of them seen once, and the ten largest clones take 7.5% to 9%. The sequencing input was PBMCs. The receptors stem from a man under 40 in good health and CMV-seronegative.

The J gene is TRBJ2-6, the V gene TRBV4-2; 7 positions agree with TRBD1. Germline V lookup: CDR1 LGHNA, CDR2 YNFKEQ. CDR3 length: 17 amino acids. The trim removed 0 bases at V and 2 bases at J, leaving 4 bases unmatched. The chain's CDR3 is CASSQDLQGTGANVLTF. CDR3 bases: TGTGCCAGCAGCCAAGACCTACAGGGGACTGGGGCCAACGTCCTGACTTTC.

In this sample, this clone turned up a few times. The rearrangement links TRBV2 to TRBJ2-7; maybe TRBD2 (5 bases). The CDR3 totals 15 residues. Germline-derived CDR1 and CDR2 are SNHLY and FYNNEI. The V end was cut by 7 bases, the J end by 4 bases, with 20 bases between. The CDR3 bases are TGTGCCAGCAAAGATATCTTAGCGTCGACATACGAGCAGTACTTC. Residues: CASKDILASTYEQYF.

V usage is TRBV4-1 and J usage is TRBJ2-3; D is undetermined. The CDR3 loop spans 15 amino acids. In germline, CDR1 is MGHRA, CDR2 YSYEKL. The V and J ends lost 1 base and 0 bases respectively, with 8 bases between them. The CDR3 loop reads CASSQATASTDTQYF. The CDR3, as DNA: TGCGCCAGCAGCCAAGCTACAGCTAGCACAGATACGCAGTATTTT.

The J gene is TRBJ2-1, the V gene TRBV19, with TRBD2 matching over 11 bases. CDR1 and CDR2 from the germline V gene are LNHDA and SQIVND (reference sequence). Germline trimming cut 3 bases from V and 6 bases from J; bases unmatched to any gene: 7. CDR3 length: 16 amino acids. The CDR3 DNA is TGTGCCAGTAGTATGGAACTAGCGGGAGTTTCCAATGAGCAGTTCTTC. This sequence encodes CASSMELAGVSNEQFF.

V gene TRBV11-1 combines with J gene TRBJ2-5, with D possibly being TRBD1 (6 bases). The CDR3 extends over 13 amino acids. The germline V and J ends were trimmed by 4 bases and 0 bases, with 6 bases remaining between them. Germline V CDR1 and CDR2: SGHAT, FQDESV (reference sequence). The DNA of the CDR3 is TGTGCCAGCAGCTACAGGGACCAAGAGACCCAGTACTTC. The encoded protein is CASSYRDQETQYF.

This chain uses TRBV27 with TRBJ2-7, with D perhaps matching TRBD2 (6 bases). This CDR3 is built from 14 residues. Germline V CDR1 and CDR2: MNHEY, SMNVEV (reference sequence). Trimming removed 6 bases at V and 7 bases at J, with 19 bases between. Here the CDR3 reads CASSRGEAGREQYF. Written as DNA, the CDR3 is TGTGCCAGCAGCCGAGGGGAGGCTGGAAGAGAGCAGTACTTC.

V and J are TRBV5-1 and TRBJ2-3, with 7 positions matching TRBD1. Trimming removed 1 base from V and 1 base from J; junction bases left unmatched: 6. CDR3 length: 16 amino acids. The V gene's germline CDR1 is SGHRS and CDR2 YFSETQ. This CDR3 is CASSLPGGEGTDTQYF. For the CDR3, the DNA is TGCGCCAGCAGCTTGCCAGGGGGTGAGGGCACAGATACGCAGTATTTT.

The chain has TRBV30 and TRBJ2-5; weak D call: TRBD1 (5 bases). V lost 3 bases, J lost 1 base, and 6 bases lay in between. This CDR3 comprises 12 residues. The germline V gene has CDR1 GTSNPN and CDR2 SVGIG (reference sequence). The chain's CDR3 is CAWRTVQETQYF. CDR3 bases: TGTGCCTGGAGGACAGTCCAAGAGACCCAGTACTTC.